One and the same sample provided the 22 T cell receptor beta chains below, sequenced in a study of molecular identifiers for immune sequencing clone quantification. TCRdb processed the PCR reads anew with MiXCR; each CDR3 protein has one entry. The profile covers 460,000 or so distinct CDR3 sequences, with less than 30% appearing a single time and around 0.8% taken by the ten largest. Material: naive CD8+ T cells from blood, with Jurkat cell RNA spiked in. Subset noted: FACS-sorted CD8+CD4-CCR7+CD45RA+ naive T cells. Every receptor here comes from a human donor in good health. Some libraries in this study had Jurkat cell RNA spiked in.

This clonotype was observed a few times. The chain carries TRBV3-1 and TRBJ1-2; no clear D gene. The V end lost 0 bases, the J end lost 5 bases, and 10 bases lay between the germline ends. Germline CDR1 LGHDT, CDR2 YNNKEL (reference sequence). The length of the CDR3 is 14 residues. Here the CDR3 DNA reads TGTGCCAGCAGCCAAGATAAAGCGGGGTATGGCTACACCTTC. Protein: CASSQDKAGYGYTF.

A few counts support this clonotype. The chain links TRBV4-3 to TRBJ1-6; the D is unclear. The germline gives CDR1 LGHNA, CDR2 YSLEER. The CDR3 runs 14 residues. Trimming left V 0 bases short and J 9 bases short, with 9 bases between. CDR3 in amino acids: CASSQDIAVSPLHF. The CDR3 DNA sequence: TGCGCCAGCAGCCAAGATATTGCGGTTTCACCCCTCCACTTT.

The sample holds one count of this clonotype. The chain carries TRBV10-3 and TRBJ2-7, with 10 nucleotides matching TRBD1. V was clipped by 3 bases and J by 1 base; unmatched bases: 6. From germline, CDR1 is ENHRY and CDR2 SYGVKD. This CDR3 contains 16 residues. The CDR3 reads CAISDPGTGESYEQYF. CDR3 coding DNA: TGTGCCATCAGTGATCCCGGGACAGGGGAGTCCTACGAGCAGTACTTC.

In this sample, this clonotype turned up a few times. V is TRBV7-3 and J is TRBJ1-1, with TRBD1 as a possible D gene (5 bases). The germline V and J ends were trimmed by 0 bases and 3 bases, with 14 bases remaining between them. CDR1 is SGHTA and CDR2 is FQGTGA in the germline V gene. CDR3 size: 16 residues. Written as DNA, the CDR3 is TGTGCCAGCAGCTTAACGGGGGACCTCGGACACACTGAAGCTTTCTTT. Residues: CASSLTGDLGHTEAFF.

Turning to this clonotype: One junction end disagrees with the germline gene, perhaps due to a read error. The V and J genes are TRBV5-4 and TRBJ2-3, with TRBD2 identical over 9 bases. The germline V gene has CDR1 SGHNT and CDR2 YYREEE (reference sequence). This CDR3 spans 15 amino acids. The CDR3: CATFTAGGQPDTQYF. The CDR3 nucleotides read TGCGCCACCTTCACGGCGGGGGGGCAGCCAGATACGCAGTATTTT.

The chain combines TRBV6-5 with TRBJ2-3; perhaps TRBD1 as D (6 bases). Trimming removed 4 bases from V and 3 bases from J, with 14 bases in between. The germline gives CDR1 MNHEY, CDR2 SVGAGI. This CDR3 has 15 amino acids. CDR3 region: CASSSRARGTDTQYF. CDR3 sequence (DNA): TGTGCCAGCAGTTCTCGGGCTAGGGGGACAGATACGCAGTATTTT.

This chain links TRBV3-1 with TRBJ1-2, with 9 bases aligning to TRBD1. Germline V gene sequence: CDR1 LGHDT, CDR2 YNNKEL (reference sequence). The CDR3 runs 16 residues. The V and J ends lost 4 bases and 4 bases, in that order; junction bases with no gene match: 10. The CDR3 region has the DNA TGTGCCAGCAGCCCACGGACAGGGGTTTTGAGCTATGGCTACACCTTC. Residues: CASSPRTGVLSYGYTF.

This clonotype was recorded at least ten times. The CDR3 region is CASSQDGGAWEQYF. The CDR3 coding sequence is TGCGCCAGCAGCCAAGATGGGGGGGCATGGGAGCAGTACTTC. The chain links TRBV4-3 to TRBJ2-7; a weak D match, TRBD2 (7 bases). Trimming pared 0 bases from V and 7 bases from J, leaving 13 bases between. Germline assignment: CDR1 LGHNA and CDR2 YSLEER. CDR3 size: 14 residues.

This clonotype was observed at least ten times. The V call is TRBV12-3 or TRBV12-4, the J call TRBJ1-2; D is possibly TRBD1 (6 bases). Deletions cut 7 bases from V and 2 bases from J, with 11 bases between. The CDR3 contains 13 residues. Written as DNA, the CDR3 is TGTGCCAGCACAATCGGACAGAACTATGGCTACACCTTC. Translating gives CASTIGQNYGYTF.

The CDR3 nucleotides read TGTGCCAGCAGCCAACGAAGTAGCAATCAGCCCCAGCATTTT. Protein product: CASSQRSSNQPQHF. The rearrangement joins TRBV28 to TRBJ1-5; no firm D call. CDR1 is MDHEN, CDR2 SYDVKM, per germline. Trimming cost V 6 bases and J 0 bases, with 9 bases left between them. This CDR3 comprises 14 residues.

This clonotype came up many times. One end of the junction does not line up with germline, which may come from a read error. The chain carries TRBV5-1 and TRBJ2-3; D is uncertain. Per the germline V gene, CDR1 is SGHRS and CDR2 is YFSETQ. The CDR3 consists of 14 residues. The CDR3 DNA is TGTGCCAGCAGCTTAGATCGTAACACAGATACGCAGTATTTT. Translating it yields CASSLDRNTDTQYF.

The chain has TRBV10-3 and TRBJ2-1; 7 bases line up with TRBD1. The CDR3 totals 14 residues. Germline V gives CDR1 ENHRY, CDR2 SYGVKD. The junction had 10 bases not matched to a gene; V was cut back by 6 bases and J by 8 bases. The CDR3 nucleotides are TGTGCCATCAGCAGGGAGACAGGGAACTATGAGCAGTTCTTC. Amino acids: CAISRETGNYEQFF.

There are a few counts of this clonotype. The chain uses TRBV9 and TRBJ2-7; D not certain. Trimming left V 4 bases short and J 0 bases short, with 17 bases between. Germline V lookup: CDR1 SGDLS, CDR2 YYNGEE. The CDR3 is 16 amino acids. The CDR3 reads CASSSQGTSNSYEQYF. The CDR3 DNA sequence: TGTGCCAGCAGCAGCCAAGGTACAAGCAACTCCTACGAGCAGTACTTC.

On this clonotype itself: A read error may explain this, as a much larger clone is one base away. The chain's CDR3 is CASSSGQDRDERYF. The CDR3 DNA follows: TGTGCCAGCAGCTCCGGACAGGACCGTGACGAGCGGTACTTC. The chain links TRBV7-6 to TRBJ2-7; 7 nucleotides match TRBD1. This CDR3 spans 14 amino acids. Germline loops: CDR1 SGHVS, CDR2 FNYEAQ. Combining the CDR3 with reference TRBV7-6 and TRBJ2-7 gives the whole variable domain GAGVSQSPRYKVTKRGQDVALRCDPISGHVSLYWYRQALGQGPEFLTYFNYEAQQDKSGLPNDRFSAERPEGSISTLTIQRTEQRDSAMYRCASSSGQDRDERYFGPGTRLTVT.

This clonotype was observed once. This may come from a read error, since a much larger clone is one base off. This chain connects TRBV7-9 to TRBJ2-7, with 9 bases that match TRBD1. The CDR3 extends over 13 amino acids. The germline CDR1 and CDR2 sequences are SEHNR and FQNEAQ (reference sequence). J was trimmed by 9 bases and V by 6 bases; bases with no gene match: 9. CDR3 region: CASRTGTGSAQYF. The CDR3 DNA is TGTGCCAGCAGAACCGGGACAGGGAGCGCGCAGTACTTC.

As concerns this clonotype: With a much larger clone just one base away, this may be a read error. The chain is built from TRBV2 and TRBJ1-5; the D gene is possibly TRBD1 (6 bases). The CDR3 has 15 residues. Trimming took off 6 bases at V and 6 bases at J, with 18 bases between the two ends. CDR1 is SNHLY, CDR2 FYNNEI, per germline. The CDR3 here is CASRVGQLGSQPQHF. Written as DNA, the CDR3 is TGTGCCAGCAGGGTCGGACAGTTGGGGAGTCAGCCCCAGCATTTT. The complete variable domain, with remaining parts taken from reference TRBV2 and TRBJ1-5, reads EPEVTQTPSHQVTQMGQEVILRCVPISNHLYFYWYRQILGQKVEFLVSFYNNEISEKSEIFDDQFSVERPDGSNFTLKIRSTKLEDSAMYFCASRVGQLGSQPQHFGDGTRLSIL.

V usage is TRBV7-9 and J usage is TRBJ2-7, with TRBD2 as a possible D gene (5 bases). Trimming pared 5 bases from V and 3 bases from J, leaving 14 bases between. This CDR3 is 14 amino acids long. Germline V gene data show CDR1 as SEHNR and CDR2 as FQNEAQ (reference sequence). The CDR3: CASSPLEVVYEQYF. Here the CDR3 DNA reads TGTGCCAGCAGCCCGCTGGAGGTGGTCTACGAGCAGTACTTC.

This clonotype was detected only a few times. The V call is TRBV19, the J call TRBJ2-3; TRBD2 matches 9 bases. The CDR3 covers 12 residues. V was pared by 9 bases and J by 5 bases, with 3 bases of the junction left unmatched. Germline loops: CDR1 LNHDA, CDR2 SQIVND (reference sequence). CDR3 residues: CASEAGGDTQYF. DNA for the CDR3: TGTGCCAGCGAAGCGGGAGGAGATACGCAGTATTTT.

With respect to this clonotype: One end of the junction fails to match germline, which may point to a read error. The chain recombines TRBV5-1 with TRBJ2-7, with D uncertain. Looked up from germline, CDR1 is SGHRS and CDR2 is YFSETQ. The CDR3 is 14 amino acids. The CDR3 bases are TGCGCCAGCAGCTTGGAGCTGGGCTCCTTCGAGCAGTACTTC. Residues: CASSLELGSFEQYF.

This clonotype was seen more than once but under ten times. V usage is TRBV6-5 and J usage is TRBJ2-5; possible D gene TRBD2, 6 bases. The V end lost 0 bases, the J end lost 4 bases, and 9 bases lay between the germline ends. The germline gives CDR1 MNHEY, CDR2 SVGAGI. The CDR3 runs 14 residues. The CDR3 DNA is TGTGCCAGCAGTTACTCTGCGGGGCGAGAGACCCAGTACTTC. Amino acid sequence: CASSYSAGRETQYF.

This clonotype has a count of ten or more. The rearrangement uses TRBV5-1 and TRBJ2-7; possibly TRBD1 for D (7 bases). This CDR3 has 15 amino acids. Trimming removed 0 bases at V and 1 base at J, with 11 bases between. The germline V gene encodes CDR1 SGHRS and CDR2 YFSETQ. Here the CDR3 DNA reads TGCGCCAGCAGCTTGGGGGACAGCGGGTCCTACGAGCAGTACTTC. The encoded protein is CASSLGDSGSYEQYF.

Only a few counts were recorded for this clonotype. The chain uses TRBV2 and TRBJ1-5, with D maybe TRBD1 (5 bases). The CDR3 extends over 15 amino acids. V shed 2 bases and J shed 6 bases, with 14 bases lying between them. Germline lookup yields CDR1 SNHLY and CDR2 FYNNEI. The DNA of the CDR3 is TGTGCCAGCAGTGAATGGGCAGGGATGGGTCAGCCCCAGCATTTT. Its translation: CASSEWAGMGQPQHF. Variable domain in full (rest from reference TRBV2 and TRBJ1-5): EPEVTQTPSHQVTQMGQEVILRCVPISNHLYFYWYRQILGQKVEFLVSFYNNEISEKSEIFDDQFSVERPDGSNFTLKIRSTKLEDSAMYFCASSEWAGMGQPQHFGDGTRLSIL.